Listed below are T cell receptor beta chains from one sample, sequenced in a study of shared clonotypes between healthy human individuals. Assay: immunoSEQ multiplex PCR; the TCRdb copy retains only in-frame clones and omits some. The repertoire holds some 530,000 clones, with 70% to 80% as singletons. Sequencing used PBMCs. The receptor set was obtained from a woman in her 40s in good health. Some clones in this sample may be carry-over from other donors' samples. Each CDR3 is given with its conserved first and last residue. Each record gives: J gene, V gene, clone size, D gene, CDR3 DNA, CDR3 protein. The D gene is left open where the match is weak. Part of the rows lack a size; the others show once, few, many or a class for expanded clones.

J gene: TRBJ1-5; V gene: TRBV28; clone size: once; D gene: TRBD1; CDR3 DNA: TGTGCCAGCAGCCGAGACAGGGCCCTTTTGTTTAATCAGCCCCAGCATTTT; CDR3 protein: CASSRDRALLFNQPQHF
J gene: TRBJ2-3; V gene: TRBV13; clone size: NA; D gene: TRBD2; CDR3 DNA: TGTGCCAGCAGCCCCTCGGCGGGAGGGCCTGGAAGGACAGATACGCAGTATTTT; CDR3 protein: CASSPSAGGPGRTDTQYF
J gene: TRBJ2-2; V gene: TRBV5-1; clone size: NA; D gene: NA; CDR3 DNA: TGCGCCAGCAGCTTGGCCGTCAGGGGAAACACCGGGGAGCTGTTTTTT; CDR3 protein: CASSLAVRGNTGELFF
J gene: TRBJ2-5; V gene: TRBV5-8; clone size: NA; D gene: NA; CDR3 DNA: TGTGCCAGCAGCTTGTGGGGGGACAGCCTTCGGGAGACCCAGTACTTC; CDR3 protein: CASSLWGDSLRETQYF
J gene: TRBJ2-7; V gene: TRBV21-1; clone size: NA; D gene: NA; CDR3 DNA: TGTGCCAGCAGCTACCGACACGACCTTGACCGAGACTTC; CDR3 protein: CASSYRHDLDRDF
J gene: TRBJ2-7; V gene: TRBV10-2; clone size: few; D gene: TRBD2; CDR3 DNA: TGCGCCAGCTTCGCCGGGACTAGCGGTTCCTACGAGCAGTACTTC; CDR3 protein: CASFAGTSGSYEQYF
J gene: TRBJ2-7; V gene: TRBV7-2; clone size: NA; D gene: TRBD2; CDR3 DNA: TGTGCCAGCAGCTTAGTTGGACTAGCGAGCTACGAGCAGTACTTC; CDR3 protein: CASSLVGLASYEQYF
J gene: TRBJ2-7; V gene: TRBV2; clone size: NA; D gene: NA; CDR3 DNA: TGTGCCAGCAGTGAATCAGGGTACGAGCAGTACTTC; CDR3 protein: CASSESGYEQYF
J gene: TRBJ2-7; V gene: TRBV9; clone size: NA; D gene: TRBD1; CDR3 DNA: TGTGCCAGCAGCGTAGAACCCCAGACAGGGCCATCCTACGAGCAGTACTTC; CDR3 protein: CASSVEPQTGPSYEQYF
J gene: TRBJ2-1; V gene: TRBV5-6; clone size: once; D gene: TRBD2; CDR3 DNA: TGTGCCAGCAGCTTGGTAGGCAGCGGGAGGGAGCAGTTCTTC; CDR3 protein: CASSLVGSGREQFF
J gene: TRBJ2-1; V gene: TRBV19; clone size: few; D gene: TRBD2; CDR3 DNA: TGTGCCAGTAGTACAACTAGCGGGAGTTCGTCTGAGCAGTTCTTC; CDR3 protein: CASSTTSGSSSEQFF
J gene: TRBJ2-1; V gene: TRBV2; clone size: NA; D gene: NA; CDR3 DNA: TGTGCCAGCAATGGGGACGCCGGACGGGGGCGGGAGCCGTATGAGCAGTTCTTC; CDR3 protein: CASNGDAGRGREPYEQFF
J gene: TRBJ2-5; V gene: TRBV28; clone size: NA; D gene: NA; CDR3 DNA: TGTGCCAGCAGTTTATGGGGAAGGGGGATGGAGACCCAGTACTTC; CDR3 protein: CASSLWGRGMETQYF
J gene: TRBJ2-7; V gene: TRBV19; clone size: NA; D gene: TRBD1; CDR3 DNA: TGTGCCAGTAGTCCCACACAGGGGGGTAACGAGCAGTACTTC; CDR3 protein: CASSPTQGGNEQYF
J gene: TRBJ1-2; V gene: TRBV5-1; clone size: NA; D gene: NA; CDR3 DNA: TGCGCCAGCAGCCCATCTATGGGGGCCTCCACAGGTGGCTACACCTTC; CDR3 protein: CASSPSMGASTGGYTF
J gene: TRBJ1-5; V gene: TRBV28; clone size: NA; D gene: NA; CDR3 DNA: TGTGCCAGCAACCGTGGGGAGGATCAGCCCCAGCATTTT; CDR3 protein: CASNRGEDQPQHF
J gene: TRBJ1-1; V gene: TRBV5-6; clone size: once; D gene: NA; CDR3 DNA: TGTGCCAGCAGCTTGGCACCGGGGTCTACTGAAGCTTTCTTT; CDR3 protein: CASSLAPGSTEAFF
J gene: TRBJ2-1; V gene: TRBV1; clone size: few; D gene: NA; CDR3 DNA: TGCACCAGCAGCCCGACGAAAGTCCCAAGCGGGAACTCCTACAATGAGCAGTTCTTC; CDR3 protein: CTSSPTKVPSGNSYNEQFF
J gene: TRBJ1-4; V gene: TRBV7-9; clone size: NA; D gene: TRBD1; CDR3 DNA: TGTGCCAGCAGCCCCAGGGGGCGGAGTGAAAAACTGTTTTTT; CDR3 protein: CASSPRGRSEKLFF
J gene: TRBJ1-2; V gene: TRBV7-2; clone size: few; D gene: NA; CDR3 DNA: TGTGCCAGCAGCTTAGCGGGCAGCCCCTATGGCTACACCTTC; CDR3 protein: CASSLAGSPYGYTF
J gene: TRBJ2-1; V gene: TRBV19; clone size: once; D gene: TRBD2; CDR3 DNA: TGTGCCAGTACCCTCGGGGGGGGTTACAATGAGCAGTTCTTC; CDR3 protein: CASTLGGGYNEQFF
J gene: TRBJ2-1; V gene: TRBV7-9; clone size: NA; D gene: TRBD2; CDR3 DNA: TGTGCCAGCAGCTTAGGACTAGCGGAGAACAATGAGCAGTTCTTC; CDR3 protein: CASSLGLAENNEQFF
J gene: TRBJ2-6; V gene: TRBV28; clone size: NA; D gene: NA; CDR3 DNA: TGTGCCAGCAGGGAGCCTGGGGCCAACGTCCTGACTTTC; CDR3 protein: CASREPGANVLTF
J gene: TRBJ1-2; V gene: TRBV28; clone size: NA; D gene: NA; CDR3 DNA: TGTGCCAGCAGTAGGGGTTACTATGGCTACACCTTC; CDR3 protein: CASSRGYYGYTF
J gene: TRBJ1-3; V gene: TRBV11-2; clone size: NA; D gene: NA; CDR3 DNA: TGTGCCAGCAGCTTCAGCGGAAACACCATATATTTT; CDR3 protein: CASSFSGNTIYF
J gene: TRBJ2-7; V gene: TRBV27; clone size: NA; D gene: TRBD1; CDR3 DNA: TGTGCCAGCAGACCGAGGGACAGGTCGTACGAGCAGTACTTC; CDR3 protein: CASRPRDRSYEQYF
J gene: TRBJ1-1; V gene: TRBV5-1; clone size: once; D gene: NA; CDR3 DNA: TGCGCCAGCAGCTTGACAGAGAACACTGAAGCTTTCTTT; CDR3 protein: CASSLTENTEAFF
J gene: TRBJ2-7; V gene: TRBV19; clone size: NA; D gene: TRBD2; CDR3 DNA: TGTGCCAGTAGTCCCCGGACTAGCGGGATTATTTACGAGCAGTACTTC; CDR3 protein: CASSPRTSGIIYEQYF
J gene: TRBJ2-7; V gene: TRBV6-1; clone size: few; D gene: TRBD1; CDR3 DNA: TGTGCCAGCAGTAGCAGGGGGTCCTACGAGCAGTACTTC; CDR3 protein: CASSSRGSYEQYF
J gene: TRBJ2-2; V gene: TRBV7-6; clone size: NA; D gene: NA; CDR3 DNA: TGTGCCAGCAGCTTAAACGGGGGAAAGGGGGAGCTGTTTTTT; CDR3 protein: CASSLNGGKGELFF
J gene: TRBJ1-1; V gene: TRBV18; clone size: NA; D gene: TRBD1; CDR3 DNA: TGTGCCAGCTCAGGACAGGGAAGGGGCACTGAAGCTTTCTTT; CDR3 protein: CASSGQGRGTEAFF
J gene: TRBJ2-7; V gene: TRBV28; clone size: NA; D gene: NA; CDR3 DNA: TGTGCCAGCAGTTTAACTCGAGCCTACGAGCAGTACTTC; CDR3 protein: CASSLTRAYEQYF
J gene: TRBJ2-1; V gene: TRBV20-1; clone size: NA; D gene: NA; CDR3 DNA: TGCAGTACAGGGAACTACAATGAGCAGTTCTTC; CDR3 protein: CSTGNYNEQFF
J gene: TRBJ1-5; V gene: TRBV6-5; clone size: NA; D gene: NA; CDR3 DNA: TGTGCCAGCAGTGGCGACGCCAATCAGCCCCAGCATTTT; CDR3 protein: CASSGDANQPQHF
J gene: TRBJ1-5; V gene: TRBV5-4; clone size: NA; D gene: NA; CDR3 DNA: TGTGCCAGCAGCCTTAACCTGGGTGCAGATCAGCCCCAGCATTTT; CDR3 protein: CASSLNLGADQPQHF
J gene: TRBJ2-4; V gene: TRBV7-8; clone size: NA; D gene: NA; CDR3 DNA: TGTGCCAGCAGCCCCCGACTCCCCTGGTTCCGAAACATTCAGTACTTC; CDR3 protein: CASSPRLPWFRNIQYF
J gene: TRBJ1-5; V gene: TRBV29-1; clone size: NA; D gene: NA; CDR3 DNA: TGCAGCGTTGAATTAGGGGCGGGACAGCCCCAGCATTTT; CDR3 protein: CSVELGAGQPQHF
J gene: TRBJ1-1; V gene: TRBV10-2; clone size: few; D gene: NA; CDR3 DNA: TGCGCCAGGAAACCCGACCCGAACACTGAAGCTTTCTTT; CDR3 protein: CARKPDPNTEAFF
J gene: TRBJ2-4; V gene: TRBV6-1; clone size: NA; D gene: NA; CDR3 DNA: TGTGCCAGCAGTTTTGGTGATTCCAAAAACATTCAGTACTTC; CDR3 protein: CASSFGDSKNIQYF
J gene: TRBJ2-7; V gene: TRBV19; clone size: NA; D gene: TRBD1; CDR3 DNA: TGTGCCAGTAGTATCACAGGGGCGTCCTACGAGCAGTACTTC; CDR3 protein: CASSITGASYEQYF
J gene: TRBJ2-7; V gene: TRBV5-4; clone size: NA; D gene: NA; CDR3 DNA: TGTGCCAGCAACGAGGGGGGGGGCGTCTACGAGCAGTACTTC; CDR3 protein: CASNEGGGVYEQYF
J gene: TRBJ1-2; V gene: TRBV27; clone size: NA; D gene: TRBD1; CDR3 DNA: TGTGCCAGCAGGCGTACAGGGGAGGGGAACTATGGCTACACCTTC; CDR3 protein: CASRRTGEGNYGYTF
J gene: TRBJ1-5; V gene: TRBV30; clone size: once; D gene: NA; CDR3 DNA: TGTGCCTGGAGTGTTGGGGGGCAGGGACATCAGCCCCAGCATTTT; CDR3 protein: CAWSVGGQGHQPQHF
J gene: TRBJ1-4; V gene: TRBV7-9; clone size: NA; D gene: NA; CDR3 DNA: TGTGCCAGCAGCTTAGCGGGGGTTGAAAAACTGTTTTTT; CDR3 protein: CASSLAGVEKLFF
J gene: TRBJ1-1; V gene: TRBV7-2; clone size: NA; D gene: TRBD1; CDR3 DNA: TGTGCCAGCAGCTTTCGGACAGGGGGTAACACTGAAGCTTTCTTT; CDR3 protein: CASSFRTGGNTEAFF
J gene: TRBJ2-5; V gene: TRBV10-3; clone size: NA; D gene: NA; CDR3 DNA: TGTGCCATCAGTCCCGGCGCAGAAGAGACCCAGTACTTC; CDR3 protein: CAISPGAEETQYF
J gene: TRBJ2-1; V gene: TRBV5-1; clone size: once; D gene: TRBD2; CDR3 DNA: TGCGCCAGCAGCTTGGTTCCGGGGGGGTCCTACAATGAGCAGTTCTTC; CDR3 protein: CASSLVPGGSYNEQFF
J gene: TRBJ2-2; V gene: TRBV5-1; clone size: few; D gene: TRBD2; CDR3 DNA: TGCGCCAGCCAGCCCTGGACTAGCCGGGGCGGGGAGCTGTTTTTT; CDR3 protein: CASQPWTSRGGELFF
J gene: TRBJ2-1; V gene: TRBV29-1; clone size: NA; D gene: TRBD2; CDR3 DNA: TGCAGCGTTGTCCTGAGACTAGCGAACAATGAGCAGTTCTTC; CDR3 protein: CSVVLRLANNEQFF
J gene: TRBJ1-2; V gene: TRBV6-4; clone size: many; D gene: NA; CDR3 DNA: TGTGCCAGCAGTGACTCCTCGACAGGCCCCTATGGCTACACCTTC; CDR3 protein: CASSDSSTGPYGYTF
J gene: TRBJ1-1; V gene: TRBV19; clone size: NA; D gene: NA; CDR3 DNA: TGTGCCAGTAGTATTCCCAGACTGGACACTGAAGCTTTCTTT; CDR3 protein: CASSIPRLDTEAFF
J gene: TRBJ2-7; V gene: TRBV2; clone size: NA; D gene: TRBD1; CDR3 DNA: TGTGCCAGCAGGTCCGGGACAGCTATAGTCGAGCAGTACTTC; CDR3 protein: CASRSGTAIVEQYF
J gene: TRBJ2-7; V gene: TRBV11-1; clone size: NA; D gene: TRBD1; CDR3 DNA: TGTGCCAGCAGCAGGAGACAGGGGGGCGAGCAGTACTTC; CDR3 protein: CASSRRQGGEQYF